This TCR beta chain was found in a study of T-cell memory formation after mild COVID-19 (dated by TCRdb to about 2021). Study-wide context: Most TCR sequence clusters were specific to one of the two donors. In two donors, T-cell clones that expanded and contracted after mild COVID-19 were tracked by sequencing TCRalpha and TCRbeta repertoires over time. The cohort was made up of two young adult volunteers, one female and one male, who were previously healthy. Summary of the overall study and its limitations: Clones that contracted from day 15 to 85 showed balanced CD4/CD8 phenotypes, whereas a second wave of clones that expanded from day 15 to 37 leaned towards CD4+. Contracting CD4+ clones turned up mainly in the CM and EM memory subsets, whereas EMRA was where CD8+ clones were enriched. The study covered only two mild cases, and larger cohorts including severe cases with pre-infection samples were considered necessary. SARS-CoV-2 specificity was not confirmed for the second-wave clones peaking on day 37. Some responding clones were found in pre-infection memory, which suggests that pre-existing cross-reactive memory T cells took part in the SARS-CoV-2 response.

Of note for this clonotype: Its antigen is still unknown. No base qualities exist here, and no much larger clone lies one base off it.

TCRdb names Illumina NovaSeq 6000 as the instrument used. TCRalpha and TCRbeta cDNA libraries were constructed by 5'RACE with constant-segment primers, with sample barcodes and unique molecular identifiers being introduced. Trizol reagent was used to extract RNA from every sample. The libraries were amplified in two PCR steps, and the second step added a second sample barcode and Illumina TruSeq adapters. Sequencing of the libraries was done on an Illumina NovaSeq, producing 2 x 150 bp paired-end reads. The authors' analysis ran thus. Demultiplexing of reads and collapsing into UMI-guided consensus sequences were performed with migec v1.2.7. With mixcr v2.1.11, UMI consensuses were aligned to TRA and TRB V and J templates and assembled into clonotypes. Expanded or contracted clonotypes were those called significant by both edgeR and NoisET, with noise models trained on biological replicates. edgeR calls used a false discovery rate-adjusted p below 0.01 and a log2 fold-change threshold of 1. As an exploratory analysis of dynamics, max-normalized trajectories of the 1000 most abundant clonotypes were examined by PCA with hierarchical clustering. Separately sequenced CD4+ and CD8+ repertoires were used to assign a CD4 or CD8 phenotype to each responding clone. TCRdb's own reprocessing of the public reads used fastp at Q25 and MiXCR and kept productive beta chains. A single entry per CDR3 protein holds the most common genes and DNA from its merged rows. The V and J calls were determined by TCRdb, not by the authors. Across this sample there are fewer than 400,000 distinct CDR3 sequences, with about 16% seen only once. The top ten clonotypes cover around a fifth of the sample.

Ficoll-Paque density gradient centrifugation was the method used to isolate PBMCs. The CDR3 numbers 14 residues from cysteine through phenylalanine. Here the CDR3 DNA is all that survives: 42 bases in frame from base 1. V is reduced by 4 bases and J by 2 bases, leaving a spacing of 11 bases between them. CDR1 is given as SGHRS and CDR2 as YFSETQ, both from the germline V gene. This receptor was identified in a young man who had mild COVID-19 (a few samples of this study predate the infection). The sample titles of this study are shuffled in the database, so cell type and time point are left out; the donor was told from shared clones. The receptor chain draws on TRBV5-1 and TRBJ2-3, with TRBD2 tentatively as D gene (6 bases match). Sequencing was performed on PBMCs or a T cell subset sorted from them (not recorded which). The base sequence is TGCGCCAGCAGCCGAAGGACTATCACAGATACGCAGTATTTT. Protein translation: CASSRRTITDTQYF.